This T cell receptor (beta chain) was observed in a study of cytomegalovirus exposure and HLA in healthy donors. Germline CDR1 is SGHAT and CDR2 is FQNNGV. This CDR3 region has 13 residues. The ends were cut back, 2 bases at V and 2 bases at J, with 5 bases in the middle. The assay was immunoSEQ multiplex PCR, and TCRdb's table has in-frame clones only and misses some. The data contain roughly 75,000 clones, approximately 94% of them singletons. The material sequenced was PBMCs. The gene calls are TRBV11-2 and TRBJ2-3; D call uncertain. The sequence derives from a woman aged 18-35 years in good health and CMV-seropositive. In DNA, the CDR3 is TGTGCCAGCAGCTTACCGGTCACAGATACGCAGTATTTT. This sequence encodes CASSLPVTDTQYF.